The rows below give T cell receptor beta chains drawn from one sample of a study of radiotherapy plus CTLA-4 blockade in lung cancer. Sequenced by immunoSEQ multiplex PCR; TCRdb stores in-frame clones only, minus some. The repertoire holds 100,000 or so clones, with about 80% as singletons. The source was peripheral blood, collected from a patient treated with radiotherapy plus ipilimumab. These receptors came from a human donor with non-small cell lung cancer that progressed on radiotherapy plus ipilimumab. Both conserved end residues are part of each CDR3. A D gene is named only where the DNA matches it firmly. Expanded clones get a size class; other rows say once, few or many, or leave the size out.

- - TRBJ2-3 TRBV4-3 CASSPLSGGYGDTQYF TGCGCCAGCAGCCCCCTAAGTGGCGGTTACGGTGATACGCAGTATTTT
- - TRBJ1-3 TRBV7-9 CASSVRGWGPSSGNTIYF TGTGCCAGCAGCGTAAGAGGTTGGGGACCAAGCTCTGGAAACACCATATATTTT
TRBD2 once TRBJ2-1 TRBV18 CASSPREGSVNEQFF TGTGCCAGCTCACCACGGGAGGGATCGGTCAATGAGCAGTTCTTC
TRBD1 few TRBJ1-2 TRBV12-5 CASGLSHDRGRGYTF TGTGCTAGTGGTTTGTCCCATGACAGGGGACGTGGCTACACCTTC
- - TRBJ1-5 TRBV7-2 CASSLSGTSNQPQHF TGTGCCAGCAGCTTGTCTGGGACAAGCAATCAGCCCCAGCATTTT
- - TRBJ2-3 TRBV5-1 CASSLVKGADTQYF TGCGCCAGCAGCTTGGTGAAGGGTGCAGATACGCAGTATTTT
- - TRBJ1-3 TRBV2 CASSFDRIGNTIYF TGTGCCAGCAGTTTCGACAGAATTGGAAACACCATATATTTT
- - TRBJ2-7 TRBV7-9 CASSPNYEQYF TGTGCCAGCAGCCCGAACTACGAGCAGTACTTC
- - TRBJ2-7 TRBV28 CASSLVAALSYEQYF TGTGCCAGCAGTTTAGTAGCGGCACTATCCTACGAGCAGTACTTC
TRBD1 once TRBJ1-5 TRBV6-1 CASSETGGTGRPQHF TGTGCCAGCAGTGAAACAGGGGGTACTGGAAGGCCCCAGCATTTT
- few TRBJ2-2 TRBV15 CATSSRVPLNTGELFF TGTGCCACCAGCAGCAGGGTCCCCTTGAACACCGGGGAGCTGTTTTTT
TRBD1 - TRBJ1-5 TRBV2 CASRGDRGMISNQPQHF TGTGCCAGCAGGGGCGACAGGGGAATGATAAGCAATCAGCCCCAGCATTTT
- few TRBJ1-2 TRBV28 CASSFSGSGYGYTF TGTGCCAGCAGTTTCTCGGGCTCGGGCTATGGCTACACCTTC
TRBD2 - TRBJ2-4 TRBV4-3 CASSQTTSGSKNIQYF TGCGCCAGCAGCCAAACGACTAGCGGATCCAAAAACATTCAGTACTTC
- - TRBJ2-5 TRBV9 CASSVSPRSQETQYF TGTGCCAGCAGCGTTTCCCCAAGGAGCCAAGAGACCCAGTACTTC
TRBD2 - TRBJ2-7 TRBV19 CASSTSSGKVIYEQYF TGTGCCAGTAGTACCTCCAGCGGGAAAGTTATCTACGAGCAGTACTTC
- - TRBJ2-5 TRBV6-5 CASGPGPGIGETQYF TGTGCCAGCGGCCCGGGACCTGGAATTGGGGAGACCCAGTACTTC
TRBD2 - TRBJ2-4 TRBV28 CASRVSSGGARGIQYF TGTGCCAGCAGGGTCTCTAGCGGGGGGGCGCGAGGCATTCAGTACTTC
- - TRBJ1-1 TRBV6-6 CASNGGRRAEAFF TGTGCCAGCAATGGGGGGCGCAGGGCTGAAGCTTTCTTT
- - TRBJ1-6 TRBV18 CASSLEIGASNSPLHF TGTGCCAGCTCACTCGAGATCGGGGCGTCCAATTCACCCCTCCACTTT
TRBD2 once TRBJ2-7 TRBV7-2 CASSPSAGGPYEQYF TGTGCCAGCAGCCCCTCGGCGGGAGGTCCCTACGAGCAGTACTTC
TRBD2 - TRBJ2-7 TRBV29-1 CSVERGGHEQYF TGCAGCGTTGAGCGGGGGGGCCACGAGCAGTACTTC
- few TRBJ1-4 TRBV28 CASSPSNEKLFF TGTGCCAGCAGTCCCTCTAATGAAAAACTGTTTTTT
TRBD1 once TRBJ1-1 TRBV5-5 CASSWGRTGEGTEAFF TGTGCCAGCAGCTGGGGGCGGACAGGGGAGGGCACTGAAGCTTTCTTT
- - TRBJ2-1 TRBV2 CASHRDTYNEQFF TGTGCCAGTCATCGGGACACATACAATGAGCAGTTCTTC
TRBD1 - TRBJ2-3 TRBV28 CASRLQGVENTQYF TGTGCCAGCAGACTACAGGGGGTCGAAAATACGCAGTATTTT
TRBD2 - TRBJ2-7 TRBV27 CASSLLASGAYEQYF TGTGCCAGCAGTTTATTGGCTAGCGGGGCCTACGAGCAGTACTTC
- - TRBJ1-1 TRBV27 CASSPLVASGTEAFF TGTGCCAGCAGTCCCCTTGTGGCTAGTGGCACTGAAGCTTTCTTT
- - TRBJ1-1 TRBV6-6 CASSYSREAEAFF TGTGCCAGCAGTTACTCGAGGGAGGCTGAAGCTTTCTTT
- - TRBJ2-7 TRBV30 CAWASGAYEQYF TGTGCCTGGGCTTCAGGGGCCTACGAGCAGTACTTC
- - TRBJ2-2 TRBV2 CASNRETITGELFF TGTGCCAGCAACCGGGAGACTATCACCGGGGAGCTGTTTTTT
- - TRBJ2-7 TRBV7-9 CASSLHYEQYF TGTGCCAGCAGCTTGCACTACGAGCAGTACTTC
TRBD2 once TRBJ2-7 TRBV4-1 CASSQGREGWVHEQYF TGCGCCAGCAGCCAAGGTCGGGAGGGCTGGGTCCACGAGCAGTACTTC
- - TRBJ2-7 TRBV20-1 CGVSRWGEQYF TGCGGAGTTTCCCGATGGGGCGAGCAGTACTTC
- - TRBJ1-2 TRBV7-9 CASSSDGSPYGYTF TGTGCCAGCAGCTCCGACGGATCACCCTATGGCTACACCTTC
- once TRBJ2-3 TRBV4-1 CASSPLGSGTGNVNTQYF TGCGCCAGCAGCCCCTTGGGGTCCGGGACGGGAAATGTGAATACGCAGTATTTT
- - TRBJ2-2 TRBV4-3 CASSQFVAGELFF TGCGCCAGCAGCCAATTTGTTGCCGGGGAGCTGTTTTTT
TRBD2 once TRBJ2-1 TRBV7-9 CASSLKGAGSFYNEQFF TGTGCCAGCAGCCTCAAGGGAGCGGGATCCTTTTACAATGAGCAGTTCTTC
- once TRBJ2-7 TRBV6-4 CASSEVRAGTTPPYEQYF TGTGCCAGCAGTGAAGTCAGGGCGGGGACAACCCCTCCCTACGAGCAGTACTTC
- - TRBJ1-4 TRBV18 CASSPGQKNEKLFF TGTGCCAGCTCACCAGGACAGAAAAATGAAAAACTGTTTTTT